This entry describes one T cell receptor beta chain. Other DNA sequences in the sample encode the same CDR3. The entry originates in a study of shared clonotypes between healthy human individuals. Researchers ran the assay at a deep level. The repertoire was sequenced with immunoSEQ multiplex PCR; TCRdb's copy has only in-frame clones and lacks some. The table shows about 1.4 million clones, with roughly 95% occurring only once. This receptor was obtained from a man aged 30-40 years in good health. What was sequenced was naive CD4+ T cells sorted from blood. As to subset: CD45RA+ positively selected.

In DNA form, the CDR3 reads TGTGCCAGCAGCCCCCCCCGGACTAGCGGGAGAGAGACCCAGTACTTC. This encodes CASSPPRTSGRETQYF. The chain uses TRBV11-2 and TRBJ2-5; 13 bases align to TRBD2. The CDR3 is 16 residues long. CDR1 is SGHAT, CDR2 FQNNGV, per germline. The junction had 7 bases not matched to a gene; V was cut back by 5 bases and J by 4 bases.